The 25 T cell receptor beta chains in this list originate from one sample, sequenced in a study of T cell changes during pregnancy in multiple sclerosis. Assay used: immunoSEQ multiplex PCR; TCRdb lists only in-frame clones, some missing. The sample contains around 70,000 clones, roughly 89% of which appear only once. This specimen was peripheral blood, taken in the second trimester of pregnancy. The source of these receptors is a female donor with multiple sclerosis, enrolled in a pregnancy study.

The V and J genes are TRBV7-3 and TRBJ2-3, with 13 bases aligning to TRBD2. V shed 2 bases, J shed 0 bases, and the junction held 17 bases outside the gene matches. Germline V gene lookup returns CDR1 SGHTA and CDR2 FQGTGA. This CDR3 is 22 amino acids long. The CDR3 DNA reads as TGTGCCAGCAGCTTATACCCGCTTGGACTAGCGGGGGTGTTGTCTAGCACAGATACGCAGTATTTT. Its protein product is CASSLYPLGLAGVLSSTDTQYF. The full variable domain, with the rest looked up from reference TRBV7-3 and TRBJ2-3, is GAGVSQTPSNKVTEKGKYVELRCDPISGHTALYWYRQSLGQGPEFLIYFQGTGAADDSGLPNDRFFAVRPEGSVSTLKIQRTERGDSAVYLCASSLYPLGLAGVLSSTDTQYFGPGTRLTVL.

The chain uses TRBV30 and TRBJ1-1; unclear D gene. Germline loops: CDR1 GTSNPN, CDR2 SVGIG (reference sequence). The CDR3 runs to 12 residues. With 3 bases removed from V and 6 bases from J, the gap between germline ends came to 11 bases. CDR3 sequence reads: CAWSLPPAEAFF. CDR3 in DNA: TGTGCCTGGAGCTTACCCCCAGCTGAAGCTTTCTTT.

In this sample, this clone turned up many times. V and J are TRBV27 and TRBJ1-2; D is unclear. The CDR3 sequence is 15 residues long. CDR1 MNHEY and CDR2 SMNVEV come from the germline V gene (reference sequence). Deletions cut 1 base from V and 6 bases from J, with 15 bases between. The CDR3 sequence is CASSLWTDLRDGYTF. For the CDR3, the DNA is TGTGCCAGCAGTTTATGGACGGACCTGAGGGATGGCTACACCTTC.

The rearrangement joins TRBV27 to TRBJ1-2; D gene ambiguous. V was cut by 3 bases and J by 0 bases, with 5 bases left in between. Germline V gives CDR1 MNHEY, CDR2 SMNVEV (reference sequence). There are 13 residues in the CDR3. The CDR3 DNA reads as TGTGCCAGCAGTTTCGCAGCTAACTATGGCTACACCTTC. Translating it yields CASSFAANYGYTF.

CDR3 sequence: CASSEPGTWSLYEQYF. CDR3 coding DNA: TGCGCCAGCAGTGAGCCCGGGACATGGTCACTGTACGAGCAGTACTTC. The J gene is TRBJ2-7, the V gene TRBV10-2; D is perhaps TRBD1 (6 bases). Germline V gives CDR1 WSHSY, CDR2 SAAADI. The CDR3 runs to 16 residues. V lost 2 bases and J 4 bases, leaving 18 bases between the germline ends.

This chain connects TRBV19 to TRBJ1-4, with TRBD1 matching 8 bases. The CDR3 covers 14 residues. Germline V lookup: CDR1 LNHDA, CDR2 SQIVND (reference sequence). The J segment lost 6 bases and the V segment lost 6 bases, leaving 6 bases of the junction unmatched. The CDR3 bases are TGTGCCAGTAGAGACAGGGGCTCTCATGAAAAACTGTTTTTT. Amino acid sequence: CASRDRGSHEKLFF.

This chain joins TRBV5-4 and TRBJ2-5, with 9 bases lining up with TRBD1. CDR3 length: 14 residues. The V segment lost 3 bases and the J segment 7 bases; nucleotides outside the gene matches: 7. The germline V gene has CDR1 SGHNT and CDR2 YYREEE (reference sequence). The CDR3 reads CASSSEGQGGTQYF. CDR3 DNA: TGTGCCAGCAGCTCCGAGGGACAGGGAGGGACCCAGTACTTC.

This rearrangement joins TRBV18 to TRBJ1-6; D remains ambiguous. The V end lost 2 bases, the J end lost 8 bases, and 10 bases lay between the germline ends. This CDR3 is 14 amino acids long. CDR1 is KGHSH and CDR2 is LQKENI in the germline V gene. The CDR3 here is CASSPVHADSPLHF. The CDR3 DNA sequence: TGTGCCAGCTCACCAGTCCATGCGGATTCACCCCTCCACTTT.

The CDR3 coding sequence is TGTGCCAGCTCACCCGCGGGATGGTGGGCTGGGGAGCTGTTTTTT. It codes for CASSPAGWWAGELFF. The rearrangement links TRBV18 to TRBJ2-2, with D maybe TRBD2 (6 bases). The CDR3 consists of 15 residues. V was trimmed by 3 bases and J by 8 bases, leaving 16 bases between them. Germline V CDR1 and CDR2: KGHSH, LQKENI.

This clone came up once. The genes are TRBV27 and TRBJ1-5; 7 nucleotides agree with TRBD1. The J segment lost 6 bases and the V segment lost 2 bases, leaving 4 bases of the junction unmatched. This CDR3 has 14 amino acids. CDR1 and CDR2 (germline): MNHEY, SMNVEV (reference sequence). CDR3 sequence reads: CASSLGGGSQPQHF. In DNA form, the CDR3 reads TGTGCCAGCAGTTTAGGAGGGGGCTCTCAGCCCCAGCATTTT.

The rearrangement uses TRBV19 and TRBJ2-2; D may be TRBD1 (6 bases). The CDR3 sequence is 12 residues long. V was pared by 5 bases and J by 6 bases, with 7 bases between. The germline V gene has CDR1 LNHDA and CDR2 SQIVND (reference sequence). The CDR3 DNA is TGTGCCAGTAGTGACAGGTCCGGGGAGCTGTTTTTT. Amino acids: CASSDRSGELFF.

The V gene is TRBV28, the J gene TRBJ1-1; 7 bases align to TRBD1. CDR1 MDHEN and CDR2 SYDVKM come from the germline V gene. Losses at the gene ends were 5 bases for V and 12 bases for J; bases not matched to a gene: 12. This CDR3 spans 13 amino acids. In DNA, the CDR3 is TGTGCCAGCAGTCCTCGGACAGGTCCCACGACTTTCTTT. Translation gives CASSPRTGPTTFF.

V gene TRBV6-6 combines with J gene TRBJ1-5; no firm D call. V lost 6 bases to trimming and J lost 14 bases, with 17 bases between them. The length of the CDR3 is 12 residues. In germline, CDR1 is MNHNY, CDR2 SVGAGI (reference sequence). CDR3 DNA: TGTGCCAGCAGGAGATTAACGGGATCCGAGCATTTT. This gives the protein CASRRLTGSEHF.

The V and J genes are TRBV10-3 and TRBJ1-3; D gene uncertain. CDR1 is ENHRY, CDR2 SYGVKD, per germline. The V gene lost 11 bases and the J gene lost 0 bases, with 20 bases spanning the gap. There are 16 residues in the CDR3. This CDR3 reads CAATKSPFSSGNTIYF. CDR3 bases: TGTGCCGCCACCAAGAGTCCCTTTAGCTCTGGAAACACCATATATTTT.

The chain recombines TRBV2 with TRBJ1-1, with no clear D. The germline V gene has CDR1 SNHLY and CDR2 FYNNEI. CDR3 size: 10 residues. The germline V and J ends were trimmed by 11 bases and 4 bases, with 8 bases remaining between them. The CDR3 DNA sequence: TGTGCCCAAGGAGGCACTGAAGCTTTCTTT. Protein: CAQGGTEAFF. The full variable domain, completed using reference TRBV2 and TRBJ1-1, is EPEVTQTPSHQVTQMGQEVILRCVPISNHLYFYWYRQILGQKVEFLVSFYNNEISEKSEIFDDQFSVERPDGSNFTLKIRSTKLEDSAMYFCAQGGTEAFFGQGTRLTVV.

The chain recombines TRBV5-6 with TRBJ1-2, with D possibly being TRBD1 (5 bases). The germline V and J ends were trimmed by 2 bases and 5 bases, with 22 bases remaining between them. The CDR3 sequence is 17 residues long. Germline values: CDR1 SGHDT, CDR2 YYEEEE. CDR3 region: CASSFDPLQGDGYGYTF. CDR3 sequence (DNA): TGTGCCAGCAGCTTCGACCCACTCCAGGGTGATGGGTATGGCTACACCTTC.

This clone has only one observation. The J gene is TRBJ2-5, the V gene TRBV6-5; D remains unclear. This CDR3 has 15 amino acids. V shed 6 bases and J shed 4 bases, with 18 bases lying between them. Germline V gene lookup returns CDR1 MNHEY and CDR2 SVGAGI. For the CDR3, the DNA is TGTGCCAGCAGCACCCGCTGGGTAGCCGTAGAGACCCAGTACTTC. This gives the protein CASSTRWVAVETQYF.

The chain couples TRBV6-1 to TRBJ2-3; 7 bases match TRBD1. This CDR3 spans 13 amino acids. Per germline, CDR1 MNHNS and CDR2 SASEGT. V was pared by 5 bases and J by 8 bases, with 7 bases of the junction left unmatched. The CDR3 coding sequence is TGTGCCAGCAGTTTTCTCCGACAGGGTACGCAGTATTTT. Its translation is CASSFLRQGTQYF.

The V call is TRBV14, the J call TRBJ1-1; D gene ambiguous. Germline V CDR1 and CDR2: SGHDN, FVKESK. The CDR3 loop spans 15 amino acids. V gave up 4 bases and J gave up 3 bases, with 15 bases separating them. The CDR3 nucleotides are TGTGCCAGCAGCCCCCGGGCGGGTTTCGACACTGAAGCTTTCTTT. Translation: CASSPRAGFDTEAFF.

Only one count was recorded for this clone. The chain is built from TRBV19 and TRBJ1-1; D perhaps matches TRBD1 (6 bases). The ends were cut back, 7 bases at V and 0 bases at J, with 12 bases in the middle. The CDR3 runs to 14 residues. CDR1 and CDR2 from the germline V gene are LNHDA and SQIVND (reference sequence). The CDR3 nucleotides are TGTGCCAGTACTCGACAGGCAGTGAACACTGAAGCTTTCTTT. Amino acid sequence: CASTRQAVNTEAFF.

The V and J genes are TRBV5-1 and TRBJ2-7; 9 bases align to TRBD1. V lost 4 bases to trimming and J lost 7 bases; unmatched junction nucleotides: 12. The CDR3 has 15 amino acids. CDR1 is SGHRS, CDR2 YFSETQ, per germline. DNA for the CDR3: TGCGCCAGCAGCGTAAAACAGGGGGCTGGAGGAGAGCAGTACTTC. The encoded protein is CASSVKQGAGGEQYF.

This sequence joins TRBV18 and TRBJ2-5; 8 nucleotides align to TRBD2. Germline V gene data show CDR1 as KGHSH and CDR2 as LQKENI. The trim removed 1 base at V and 5 bases at J, leaving 12 bases unmatched. CDR3 length equals 17 residues. CDR3 protein: CASSPLRTGGPVETQYF. In nucleotides, the CDR3 is TGTGCCAGCTCACCACTCAGGACGGGGGGGCCGGTGGAGACCCAGTACTTC.

The J gene is TRBJ1-6, the V gene TRBV7-9; possibly TRBD1 for D (6 bases). CDR3 size: 14 residues. Germline-derived CDR1 and CDR2 are SEHNR and FQNEAQ (reference sequence). V dropped 9 bases and J dropped 1 base, with 10 bases sitting between them. The CDR3 region is CASIQGSYNSPLHF. The CDR3 region has the DNA TGTGCCAGTATACAGGGATCCTATAATTCACCCCTCCACTTT.

The chain is built from TRBV4-3 and TRBJ2-7; 8 bases match TRBD1. From germline, CDR1 is LGHNA and CDR2 YSLEER. The CDR3 runs to 14 residues. Unmatched junction bases numbered 8, after V lost 4 bases and J lost 6 bases. CDR3 amino acids: CASSPKGQGGEQYF. CDR3 coding DNA: TGCGCCAGCAGCCCTAAAGGACAGGGAGGCGAGCAGTACTTC.

The rearrangement links TRBV4-1 to TRBJ2-7; D possibly corresponds to TRBD1 (5 bases). Germline V gene data show CDR1 as MGHRA and CDR2 as YSYEKL. The CDR3 loop spans 15 amino acids. Trimming left V 0 bases short and J 2 bases short, with 11 bases between. The CDR3 reads CASSQEWGSTYEQYF. The CDR3 DNA sequence: TGCGCCAGCAGCCAAGAGTGGGGCAGCACCTACGAGCAGTACTTC.